This is a list of T cell receptor beta chains from one sample in a study of shared clonotypes between healthy human individuals. The method was immunoSEQ multiplex PCR; TCRdb's version includes in-frame clones alone and lacks a portion of them. The sample yields a few million clones, 93% seen once. The sequenced sample was naive CD8+ T cells from PBMCs. The receptor set was obtained from a man aged 18 to 29 in good health. Some clones in this sample may be carry-over from other donors' samples. The CDR3 runs from the conserved cysteine through the conserved F or W. Each record gives: CDR3 DNA, CDR3 protein, J gene, V gene, D gene, clone size, CDR3 length. D genes are given only for firm matches. Expanded clones are given a class, and other clones once, few, many or no size at all.

CDR3nt: TGTGCCAGCAGCTTATCCTCCCGGGCAGATACGCAGTATTTT
CDR3aa: CASSLSSRADTQYF
j_gene: TRBJ2-3
v_gene: TRBV7-9
d_gene: .
abundance: .
len: 14

CDR3nt: TGTGCCAGTAGTATGGGGGGCACTGAAGCTTTCTTT
CDR3aa: CASSMGGTEAFF
j_gene: TRBJ1-1
v_gene: TRBV19
d_gene: .
abundance: few
len: 12

CDR3nt: TGCGCCAGCAGCCAAGACCACGGGGATAGCAATCAGCCCCAGCATTTT
CDR3aa: CASSQDHGDSNQPQHF
j_gene: TRBJ1-5
v_gene: TRBV4-3
d_gene: .
abundance: .
len: 16

CDR3nt: TGTGCCAGCAGTTTATCGATGGAGTCCCCTGGGGAGCAGTACTTC
CDR3aa: CASSLSMESPGEQYF
j_gene: TRBJ2-7
v_gene: TRBV27
d_gene: .
abundance: .
len: 15

CDR3nt: TGTGCCAGCAGTTTCACAGGAGCCCAAGAGACCCAGTACTTC
CDR3aa: CASSFTGAQETQYF
j_gene: TRBJ2-5
v_gene: TRBV27
d_gene: .
abundance: .
len: 14

CDR3nt: TGTGCCAGCAGCTTAGAGGTGGGGGTCCCTTACAATGAGCAGTTCTTC
CDR3aa: CASSLEVGVPYNEQFF
j_gene: TRBJ2-1
v_gene: TRBV11-2
d_gene: .
abundance: .
len: 16

CDR3nt: TGTGCCAGCAGCCAAGGGGGTGCGGGTGCAACTAATGAAAAACTGTTTTTT
CDR3aa: CASSQGGAGATNEKLFF
j_gene: TRBJ1-4
v_gene: TRBV14
d_gene: .
abundance: .
len: 17

CDR3nt: TGTGCCAGCAGTTACTCGGGGGAGGGCCGCAATGAGCAGTTCTTC
CDR3aa: CASSYSGEGRNEQFF
j_gene: TRBJ2-1
v_gene: TRBV6-6
d_gene: TRBD2
abundance: .
len: 15

CDR3nt: TGTGCCTCGGGGGATTGTGAGTGGTCCTACGAGCAGTACTTC
CDR3aa: CASGDCEWSYEQYF
j_gene: TRBJ2-7
v_gene: TRBV19
d_gene: .
abundance: .
len: 14

CDR3nt: TGTGCCAGCAGCCACTTTTTCGTCGGGAAGGACACTGAAGCTTTCTTT
CDR3aa: CASSHFFVGKDTEAFF
j_gene: TRBJ1-1
v_gene: TRBV7-9
d_gene: .
abundance: once
len: 16

CDR3nt: TGTGCCAGCAGTCAGACAGGGGAACTCACAGATACGCAGTATTTT
CDR3aa: CASSQTGELTDTQYF
j_gene: TRBJ2-3
v_gene: TRBV2
d_gene: TRBD1
abundance: .
len: 15

CDR3nt: TGTGCCAGCAGCGTAGAACGGAGCGGGAACACCGGGGAGCTGTTTTTT
CDR3aa: CASSVERSGNTGELFF
j_gene: TRBJ2-2
v_gene: TRBV9
d_gene: .
abundance: .
len: 16

CDR3nt: TGTGCCAGCAGTTCCCTCAGCGGGACCCTGTGGGATGAGCAGTTCTTC
CDR3aa: CASSSLSGTLWDEQFF
j_gene: TRBJ2-1
v_gene: TRBV28
d_gene: TRBD2
abundance: .
len: 16

CDR3nt: TGTGCCAGCCGCGCAGGCCCCTACAATGAGCAGTTCTTC
CDR3aa: CASRAGPYNEQFF
j_gene: TRBJ2-1
v_gene: TRBV6-4
d_gene: .
abundance: .
len: 13

CDR3nt: TGTGCCAGCAGCTTAATAGCAGCGAACACTGAAGCTTTCTTT
CDR3aa: CASSLIAANTEAFF
j_gene: TRBJ1-1
v_gene: TRBV7-3
d_gene: .
abundance: .
len: 14

CDR3nt: TGTGCCAGCAGTTTAGGCAGGGGCAATCAGCCCCAGCATTTT
CDR3aa: CASSLGRGNQPQHF
j_gene: TRBJ1-5
v_gene: TRBV27
d_gene: .
abundance: .
len: 14

CDR3nt: TGTGCCAGCAGTTCTAGCCCCCCCCGCGCGTACTACGAGCAGTACTTC
CDR3aa: CASSSSPPRAYYEQYF
j_gene: TRBJ2-7
v_gene: TRBV27
d_gene: .
abundance: .
len: 16

CDR3nt: TGTGCCAGCAGCTTAGACTTGGGATTACCCTCCGGGTCTGGCTACACCTTC
CDR3aa: CASSLDLGLPSGSGYTF
j_gene: TRBJ1-2
v_gene: TRBV7-6
d_gene: .
abundance: .
len: 17

CDR3nt: TGTGCCAGCAGCCCGACAGCACAGGGACCAGGCTACGAGCAGTACTTC
CDR3aa: CASSPTAQGPGYEQYF
j_gene: TRBJ2-7
v_gene: TRBV14
d_gene: .
abundance: .
len: 16

CDR3nt: TGTGCCAGCAGGGCTAGGGCGGGACCCTCCTACGAGCAGTACTTC
CDR3aa: CASRARAGPSYEQYF
j_gene: TRBJ2-7
v_gene: TRBV5-5
d_gene: .
abundance: .
len: 15

CDR3nt: TGTGCCAGCAGTTTACTGGGACAGGGCTATAATTCACCCCTCCACTTT
CDR3aa: CASSLLGQGYNSPLHF
j_gene: TRBJ1-6
v_gene: TRBV27
d_gene: TRBD1
abundance: .
len: 16

CDR3nt: TGTGCCAGCAATAACCGACAGGGAGGGTTCGAAAACATTCAGTACTTC
CDR3aa: CASNNRQGGFENIQYF
j_gene: TRBJ2-4
v_gene: TRBV28
d_gene: .
abundance: .
len: 16

CDR3nt: TGTGCCAGTACCCGCCAGGGATTTGAAGGCTACACCTTC
CDR3aa: CASTRQGFEGYTF
j_gene: TRBJ1-2
v_gene: TRBV19
d_gene: .
abundance: .
len: 13

CDR3nt: TGTGCCAGCAGTTGGACTAGCGGGAGCACCGGGGAGCTGTTTTTT
CDR3aa: CASSWTSGSTGELFF
j_gene: TRBJ2-2
v_gene: TRBV27
d_gene: TRBD2
abundance: .
len: 15

CDR3nt: TGCAGCGTTGAGCGGACTAGCGGGGGGTACGAGCAGTACTTC
CDR3aa: CSVERTSGGYEQYF
j_gene: TRBJ2-7
v_gene: TRBV29-1
d_gene: TRBD2
abundance: once
len: 14

CDR3nt: TGTGCCAGCAGCGCTCGTGCAGGCCAAGAGACCCAGTACTTC
CDR3aa: CASSARAGQETQYF
j_gene: TRBJ2-5
v_gene: TRBV13
d_gene: .
abundance: .
len: 14

CDR3nt: TGTGCCAGCAGTTTATGGGGACTAGCGTCACTCACAGATACGCAGTATTTT
CDR3aa: CASSLWGLASLTDTQYF
j_gene: TRBJ2-3
v_gene: TRBV27
d_gene: TRBD2
abundance: .
len: 17

CDR3nt: TGTGCCAGCAGCTTGGGTGGGAGATGGTACAATGAGCAGTTCTTC
CDR3aa: CASSLGGRWYNEQFF
j_gene: TRBJ2-1
v_gene: TRBV5-6
d_gene: .
abundance: .
len: 15

CDR3nt: TGTGCCAGCAGTGGCCGGGACAAGAACACCGGGGAGCTGTTTTTT
CDR3aa: CASSGRDKNTGELFF
j_gene: TRBJ2-2
v_gene: TRBV28
d_gene: .
abundance: .
len: 15

CDR3nt: TGTGCCAGCAGTCACAGGGGGAAGAACACTGAAGCTTTCTTT
CDR3aa: CASSHRGKNTEAFF
j_gene: TRBJ1-1
v_gene: TRBV25-1
d_gene: TRBD1
abundance: .
len: 14

CDR3nt: TGTGCCAGCAGCTTGGAACAGGGGATTGAAGCTTTCTTT
CDR3aa: CASSLEQGIEAFF
j_gene: TRBJ1-1
v_gene: TRBV5-8
d_gene: TRBD1
abundance: once
len: 13

CDR3nt: TGCAGCGTTCCCAGGGGGCTTCGCTATGGCTACACCTTC
CDR3aa: CSVPRGLRYGYTF
j_gene: TRBJ1-2
v_gene: TRBV29-1
d_gene: TRBD1
abundance: .
len: 13

CDR3nt: TGTGCCAGCAGCTTTACAGTGAACACTGAAGCTTTCTTT
CDR3aa: CASSFTVNTEAFF
j_gene: TRBJ1-1
v_gene: TRBV5-6
d_gene: .
abundance: .
len: 13

CDR3nt: TGTGCCAGCAGCTCCCGGGACCTCACAGATACGCAGTATTTT
CDR3aa: CASSSRDLTDTQYF
j_gene: TRBJ2-3
v_gene: TRBV7-8
d_gene: .
abundance: .
len: 14

CDR3nt: TGTGCCAGCAGGACTAGCGGGAGTGGGAGCTCCTACGAGCAGTACTTC
CDR3aa: CASRTSGSGSSYEQYF
j_gene: TRBJ2-7
v_gene: TRBV27
d_gene: TRBD2
abundance: .
len: 16

CDR3nt: TGCGCCAGCGGACTAGGGGGACAGGGATACGAGCAGTACTTC
CDR3aa: CASGLGGQGYEQYF
j_gene: TRBJ2-7
v_gene: TRBV5-1
d_gene: TRBD1
abundance: once
len: 14

CDR3nt: TGTGCCAGCAGCACAGGGTCCTACGAGCAGTACTTC
CDR3aa: CASSTGSYEQYF
j_gene: TRBJ2-7
v_gene: TRBV10-3
d_gene: .
abundance: .
len: 12

CDR3nt: TGTGCCAGCAGCACAGGGAGTCATAGGTACGAGCAGTACTTC
CDR3aa: CASSTGSHRYEQYF
j_gene: TRBJ2-7
v_gene: TRBV27
d_gene: .
abundance: .
len: 14

CDR3nt: TGTGCCAGCAGTTACTCGGAGGGGTCAGGAAACACCATATATTTT
CDR3aa: CASSYSEGSGNTIYF
j_gene: TRBJ1-3
v_gene: TRBV6-5
d_gene: .
abundance: .
len: 15

CDR3nt: TGTGCCAGCTCTCGTGGCTATGGCTACACCTTC
CDR3aa: CASSRGYGYTF
j_gene: TRBJ1-2
v_gene: TRBV27
d_gene: .
abundance: .
len: 11

CDR3nt: TGTGCCAGCAGTTTATCCGGGGGGCGAGGTGGCTACACCTTC
CDR3aa: CASSLSGGRGGYTF
j_gene: TRBJ1-2
v_gene: TRBV27
d_gene: .
abundance: .
len: 14

CDR3nt: TGTGCCAGTAGTATTTGGCTAGCGGGTGGGCCGGGCTCCTACGAGCAGTACTTC
CDR3aa: CASSIWLAGGPGSYEQYF
j_gene: TRBJ2-7
v_gene: TRBV19
d_gene: TRBD2
abundance: .
len: 18

CDR3nt: TGTGCCAGCTCACCGTATCCGGGACTTAACAGTGAGCAGTTCTTC
CDR3aa: CASSPYPGLNSEQFF
j_gene: TRBJ2-1
v_gene: TRBV18
d_gene: .
abundance: .
len: 15

CDR3nt: TGTGCCAGCAGCGTAAGCGGGAGGGATTCCTACGAGCAGTACTTC
CDR3aa: CASSVSGRDSYEQYF
j_gene: TRBJ2-7
v_gene: TRBV9
d_gene: TRBD2
abundance: once
len: 15

CDR3nt: TGTGCCAGCAGCTTGGGGCGGATTGGAGAGTACTTC
CDR3aa: CASSLGRIGEYF
j_gene: TRBJ2-7
v_gene: TRBV5-8
d_gene: .
abundance: .
len: 12

CDR3nt: TGTGCCAGCAGTCCAAGAAAAGAGGGACGGTACGAGCAGTACTTC
CDR3aa: CASSPRKEGRYEQYF
j_gene: TRBJ2-7
v_gene: TRBV27
d_gene: .
abundance: .
len: 15

CDR3nt: TGTGCCAGCAGCCATGTCAGCGGCCCTTGGAATGAGCAGTTCTTC
CDR3aa: CASSHVSGPWNEQFF
j_gene: TRBJ2-1
v_gene: TRBV16
d_gene: .
abundance: .
len: 15

CDR3nt: TGTGCCAGCAGCTTAGGGGCAGGGGGGGAAGAGACCCAGTACTTC
CDR3aa: CASSLGAGGEETQYF
j_gene: TRBJ2-5
v_gene: TRBV11-3
d_gene: .
abundance: .
len: 15

CDR3nt: TGTGCCAGTAGTACCGTGACTCGAAACTCTGGAAACACCATATATTTT
CDR3aa: CASSTVTRNSGNTIYF
j_gene: TRBJ1-3
v_gene: TRBV19
d_gene: .
abundance: .
len: 16

CDR3nt: TGTGCCAGCAGTGCAGGGGCCACGCCGACCTTCTATGGCTACACCTTC
CDR3aa: CASSAGATPTFYGYTF
j_gene: TRBJ1-2
v_gene: TRBV9
d_gene: .
abundance: .
len: 16

CDR3nt: TGTGCCAGCAGTTTACAGTCTCTTTACGAGCAGTACTTC
CDR3aa: CASSLQSLYEQYF
j_gene: TRBJ2-7
v_gene: TRBV27
d_gene: .
abundance: .
len: 13

CDR3nt: TGCGCCAGCAGCCAAGATGAGACGCAACTTCGGGATACGCAGTATTTT
CDR3aa: CASSQDETQLRDTQYF
j_gene: TRBJ2-3
v_gene: TRBV4-3
d_gene: .
abundance: .
len: 16

CDR3nt: TGTGCCAGCAGTTTAATCTTAGGCCAGGGCGCCTACGAGCAGTACTTC
CDR3aa: CASSLILGQGAYEQYF
j_gene: TRBJ2-7
v_gene: TRBV27
d_gene: .
abundance: .
len: 16

CDR3nt: TGCGCCAGCAGCTTGTATGCGGGCGACACTGAAGCTTTCTTT
CDR3aa: CASSLYAGDTEAFF
j_gene: TRBJ1-1
v_gene: TRBV5-1
d_gene: .
abundance: .
len: 14

CDR3nt: TGCGCCCTAGACAGCTACCTCTCTGGGGCCAACGTCCTGACTTTC
CDR3aa: CALDSYLSGANVLTF
j_gene: TRBJ2-6
v_gene: TRBV5-1
d_gene: .
abundance: .
len: 15